This record concerns one TCR beta chain sequence. The data originate from a study of blood T cell repertoires in COVID-19. Authors' methods: For nucleated cells, counts were estimated from reference gene primer amplification. Generated by immunoSEQ multiplex PCR, the TCRdb table keeps only in-frame clones and is missing some. V, J and clone size are taken as reported in that table, and D and trimming were inferred from the DNA itself. The table records about 390,000 clones, around nine tenths of them present only once. The CDR3 contains 14 residues. Germline V CDR1 and CDR2: KGHSH, LQKENI. Losses at the gene ends were 8 bases for V and 4 bases for J; bases not matched to a gene: 7. Each recovered donor of Cohort 3 presented with two negative PCRs, clearance, or symptom resolution.

Sequenced sample: PBMCs or T cells enriched from blood (not recorded which). The chain carries TRBV18 and TRBJ2-1, with 8 bases aligning to TRBD1. The TCR comes from a woman between 50 and 59 years old who had recovered from COVID-19. Written as DNA, the CDR3 is TGTGCCAGCACGGGACAGGCGATATACAATGAGCAGTTCTTC. It encodes CASTGQAIYNEQFF.